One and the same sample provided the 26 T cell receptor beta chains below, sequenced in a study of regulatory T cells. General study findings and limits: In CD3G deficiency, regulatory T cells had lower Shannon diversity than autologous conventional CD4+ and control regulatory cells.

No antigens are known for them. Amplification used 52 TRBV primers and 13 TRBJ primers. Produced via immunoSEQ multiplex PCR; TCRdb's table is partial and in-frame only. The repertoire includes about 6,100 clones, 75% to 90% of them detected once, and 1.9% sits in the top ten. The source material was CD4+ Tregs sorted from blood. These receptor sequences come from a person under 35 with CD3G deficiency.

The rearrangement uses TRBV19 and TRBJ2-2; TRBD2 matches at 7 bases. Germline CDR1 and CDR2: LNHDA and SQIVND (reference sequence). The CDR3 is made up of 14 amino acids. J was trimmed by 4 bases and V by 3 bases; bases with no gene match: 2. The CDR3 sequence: CASSIERGTGELFF. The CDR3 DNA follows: TGTGCCAGTAGTATCGAGCGGGGCACCGGGGAGCTGTTTTTT. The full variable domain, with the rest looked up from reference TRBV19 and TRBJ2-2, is DGGITQSPKYLFRKEGQNVTLSCEQNLNHDAMYWYRQDPGQGLRLIYYSQIVNDFQKGDIAEGYSVSREKKESFPLTVTSAQKNPTAFYLCASSIERGTGELFFGEGSRLTVL.

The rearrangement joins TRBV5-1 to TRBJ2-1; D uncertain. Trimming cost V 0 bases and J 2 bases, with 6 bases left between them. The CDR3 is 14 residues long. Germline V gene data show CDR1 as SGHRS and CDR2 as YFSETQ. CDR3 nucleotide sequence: TGCGCCAGCAGCTTGGGCGGCCCCTACAATGAGCAGTTCTTC. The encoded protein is CASSLGGPYNEQFF.

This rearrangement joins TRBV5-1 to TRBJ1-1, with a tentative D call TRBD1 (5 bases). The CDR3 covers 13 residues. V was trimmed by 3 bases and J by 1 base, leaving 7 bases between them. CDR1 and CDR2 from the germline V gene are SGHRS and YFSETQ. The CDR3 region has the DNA TGCGCCAGCAGCTGGGACGGGAACACTGAAGCTTTCTTT. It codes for CASSWDGNTEAFF.

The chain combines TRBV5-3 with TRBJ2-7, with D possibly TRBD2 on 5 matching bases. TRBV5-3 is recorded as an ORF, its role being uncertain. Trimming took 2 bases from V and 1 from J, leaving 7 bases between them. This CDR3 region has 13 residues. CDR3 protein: CARSLGGSYEQYF. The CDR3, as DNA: TGTGCCAGAAGCTTAGGAGGTTCCTACGAGCAGTACTTC.

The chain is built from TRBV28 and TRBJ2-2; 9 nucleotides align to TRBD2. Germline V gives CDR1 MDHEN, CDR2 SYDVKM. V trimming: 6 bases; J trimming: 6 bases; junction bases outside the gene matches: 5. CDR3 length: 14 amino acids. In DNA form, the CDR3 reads TGTGCCAGCAGGACTAGCGGCTACGCCGGGGAGCTGTTTTTT. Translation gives CASRTSGYAGELFF.

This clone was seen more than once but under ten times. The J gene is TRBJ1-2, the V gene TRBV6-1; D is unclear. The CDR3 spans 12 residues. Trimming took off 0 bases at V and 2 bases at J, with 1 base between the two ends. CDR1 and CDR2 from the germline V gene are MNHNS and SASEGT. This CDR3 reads CASSEANYGYTF. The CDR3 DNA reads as TGTGCCAGCAGTGAAGCGAACTATGGCTACACCTTC.

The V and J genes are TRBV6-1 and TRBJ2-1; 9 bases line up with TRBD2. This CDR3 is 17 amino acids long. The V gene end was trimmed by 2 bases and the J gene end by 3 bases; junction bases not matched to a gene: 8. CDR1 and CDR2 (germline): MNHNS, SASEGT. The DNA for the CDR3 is TGTGCCAGCAGTGAATATAGCGGGGGAATCGTCTACAATGAGCAGTTCTTC. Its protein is CASSEYSGGIVYNEQFF.

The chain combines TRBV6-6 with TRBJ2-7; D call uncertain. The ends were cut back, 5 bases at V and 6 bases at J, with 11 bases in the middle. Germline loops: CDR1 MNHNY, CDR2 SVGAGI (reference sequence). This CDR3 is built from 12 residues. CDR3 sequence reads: CASSARHTEQYF. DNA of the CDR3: TGTGCCAGCAGTGCCCGCCATACCGAGCAGTACTTC.

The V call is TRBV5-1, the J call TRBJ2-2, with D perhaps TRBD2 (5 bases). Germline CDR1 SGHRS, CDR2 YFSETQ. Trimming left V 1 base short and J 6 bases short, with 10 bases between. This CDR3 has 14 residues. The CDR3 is CASSLTGLAGELFF. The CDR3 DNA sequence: TGCGCCAGCAGCTTGACGGGGTTGGCCGGGGAGCTGTTTTTT.

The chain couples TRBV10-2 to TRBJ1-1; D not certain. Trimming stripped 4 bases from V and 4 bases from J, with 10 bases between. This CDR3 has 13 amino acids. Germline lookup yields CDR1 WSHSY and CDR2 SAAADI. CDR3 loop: CASSVWQSTEAFF. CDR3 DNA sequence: TGCGCCAGCAGTGTCTGGCAGTCCACTGAAGCTTTCTTT.

CDR3 in amino acids: CASASGSSYEQYF. Written as DNA, the CDR3 is TGTGCCAGCGCTAGTGGGTCGTCCTACGAGCAGTACTTC. The chain has TRBV7-9 and TRBJ2-7; D unclear. CDR1 and CDR2 (germline): SEHNR, FQNEAQ (reference sequence). Trimming removed 8 bases at V and 1 base at J, with 12 bases between. The CDR3 consists of 13 residues. Drawing the rest from reference TRBV7-9 and TRBJ2-7, the complete variable domain is DTGVSQNPRHKITKRGQNVTFRCDPISEHNRLYWYRQTLGQGPEFLTYFQNEAQLEKSRLLSDRFSAERPKGSFSTLEIQRTEQGDSAMYLCASASGSSYEQYFGPGTRLTVT.

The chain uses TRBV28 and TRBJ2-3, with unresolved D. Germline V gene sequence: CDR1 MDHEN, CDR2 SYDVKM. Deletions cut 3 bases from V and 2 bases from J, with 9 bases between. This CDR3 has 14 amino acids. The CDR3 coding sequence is TGTGCCAGCAGTTTTAGGCCACACACAGATACGCAGTATTTT. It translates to CASSFRPHTDTQYF. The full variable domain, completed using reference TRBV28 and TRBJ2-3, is DVKVTQSSRYLVKRTGEKVFLECVQDMDHENMFWYRQDPGLGLRLIYFSYDVKMKEKGDIPEGYSVSREKKERFSLILESASTNQTSMYLCASSFRPHTDTQYFGPGTRLTVL.

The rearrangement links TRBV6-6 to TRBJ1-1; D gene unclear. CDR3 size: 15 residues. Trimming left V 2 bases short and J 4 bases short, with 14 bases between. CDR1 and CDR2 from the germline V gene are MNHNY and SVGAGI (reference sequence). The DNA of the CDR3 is TGTGCCAGCAGTTACCGATCCCTCGGTTTCACTGAAGCTTTCTTT. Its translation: CASSYRSLGFTEAFF.

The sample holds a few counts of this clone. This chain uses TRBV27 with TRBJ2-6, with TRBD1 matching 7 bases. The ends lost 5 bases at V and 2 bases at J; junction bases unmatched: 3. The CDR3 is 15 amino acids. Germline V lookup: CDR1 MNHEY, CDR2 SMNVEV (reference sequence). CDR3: CASSQTGAGANVLTF. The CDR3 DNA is TGTGCCAGCAGTCAAACAGGGGCTGGGGCCAACGTCCTGACTTTC.

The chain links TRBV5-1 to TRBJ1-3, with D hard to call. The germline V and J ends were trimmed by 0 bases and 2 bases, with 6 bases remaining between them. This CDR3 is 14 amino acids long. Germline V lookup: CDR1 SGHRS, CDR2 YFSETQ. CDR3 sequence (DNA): TGCGCCAGCAGCTTGGGAGGGCCTGGAAACACCATATATTTT. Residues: CASSLGGPGNTIYF.

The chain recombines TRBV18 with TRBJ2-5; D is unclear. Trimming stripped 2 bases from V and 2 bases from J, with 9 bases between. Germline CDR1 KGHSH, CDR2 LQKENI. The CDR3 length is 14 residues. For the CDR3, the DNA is TGTGCCAGCTCACCAGGAGCGAGACAAGAGACCCAGTACTTC. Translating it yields CASSPGARQETQYF.

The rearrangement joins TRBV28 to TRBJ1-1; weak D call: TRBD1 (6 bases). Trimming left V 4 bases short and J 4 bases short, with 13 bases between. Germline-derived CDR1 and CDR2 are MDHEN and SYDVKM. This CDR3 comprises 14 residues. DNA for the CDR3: TGTGCCAGCAGTTCGGGGCGAGGGGGCACTGAAGCTTTCTTT. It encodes CASSSGRGGTEAFF.

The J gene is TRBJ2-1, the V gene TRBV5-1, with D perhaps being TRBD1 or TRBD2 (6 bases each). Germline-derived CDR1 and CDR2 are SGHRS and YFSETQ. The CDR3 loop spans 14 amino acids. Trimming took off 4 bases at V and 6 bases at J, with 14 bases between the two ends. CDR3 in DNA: TGCGCCAGCAGCCCGCGGGAAGGGGGCAATGAGCAGTTCTTC. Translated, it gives CASSPREGGNEQFF.

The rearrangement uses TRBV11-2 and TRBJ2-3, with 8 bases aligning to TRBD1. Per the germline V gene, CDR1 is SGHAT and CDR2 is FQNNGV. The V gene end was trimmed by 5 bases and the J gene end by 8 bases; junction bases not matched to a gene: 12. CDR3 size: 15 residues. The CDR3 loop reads CASSHRQGWTSTQYF. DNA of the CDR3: TGTGCCAGCAGCCACCGACAGGGGTGGACGTCTACGCAGTATTTT. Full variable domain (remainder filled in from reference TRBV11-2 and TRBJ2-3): EAGVAQSPRYKIIEKRQSVAFWCNPISGHATLYWYQQILGQGPKLLIQFQNNGVVDDSQLPKDRFSAERLKGVDSTLKIQPAKLEDSAVYLCASSHRQGWTSTQYFGPGTRLTVL.

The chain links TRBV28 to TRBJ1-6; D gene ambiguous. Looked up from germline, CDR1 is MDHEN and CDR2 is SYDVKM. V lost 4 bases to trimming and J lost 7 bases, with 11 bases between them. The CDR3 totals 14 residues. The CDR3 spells CASSSAGPNSPLHF. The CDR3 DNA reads TGTGCCAGCAGTTCCGCGGGTCCCAATTCACCCCTCCACTTT.

The CDR3 coding sequence is TGTGCCAGCAGTATAACGACAGGTCTGGGGGGTGATACGCAGTATTTT. Amino acids: CASSITTGLGGDTQYF. This rearrangement joins TRBV28 to TRBJ2-3, with D tentatively TRBD1 or TRBD2 (6 bases each). The CDR3 has 16 residues. V shed 5 bases and J shed 6 bases, with 21 bases lying between them. The germline CDR1 and CDR2 sequences are MDHEN and SYDVKM.

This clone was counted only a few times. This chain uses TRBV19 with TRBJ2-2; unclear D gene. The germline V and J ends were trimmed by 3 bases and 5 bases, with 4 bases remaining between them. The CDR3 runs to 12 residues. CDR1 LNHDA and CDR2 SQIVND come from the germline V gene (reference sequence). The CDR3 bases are TGTGCCAGTAGTATGAGGACCGGGGAGCTGTTTTTT. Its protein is CASSMRTGELFF.

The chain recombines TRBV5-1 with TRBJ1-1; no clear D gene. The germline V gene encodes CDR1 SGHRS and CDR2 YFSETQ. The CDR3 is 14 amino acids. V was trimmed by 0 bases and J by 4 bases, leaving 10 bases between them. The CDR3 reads CASSLEGRTTEAFF. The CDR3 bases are TGCGCCAGCAGCTTGGAAGGACGGACCACTGAAGCTTTCTTT.

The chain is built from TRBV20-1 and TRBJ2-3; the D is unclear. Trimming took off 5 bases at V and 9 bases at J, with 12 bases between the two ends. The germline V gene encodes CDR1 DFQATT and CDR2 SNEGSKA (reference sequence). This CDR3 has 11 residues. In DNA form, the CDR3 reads TGCAGTGCTGCATATTCTGGGACGCAGTATTTT. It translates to CSAAYSGTQYF.

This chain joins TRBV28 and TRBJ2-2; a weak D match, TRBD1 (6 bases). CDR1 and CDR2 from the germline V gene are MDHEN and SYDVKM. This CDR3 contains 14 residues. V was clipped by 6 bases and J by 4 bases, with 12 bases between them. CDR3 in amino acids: CASSRGQTTGELFF. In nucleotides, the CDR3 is TGTGCCAGCAGCCGAGGACAGACCACCGGGGAGCTGTTTTTT.

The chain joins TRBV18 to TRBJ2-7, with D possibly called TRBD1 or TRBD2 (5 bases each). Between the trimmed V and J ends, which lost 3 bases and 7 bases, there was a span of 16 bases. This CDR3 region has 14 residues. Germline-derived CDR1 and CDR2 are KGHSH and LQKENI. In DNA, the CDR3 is TGTGCCAGCTCACCCGAGGCTGGGGGTCGGGAGCAGTACTTC. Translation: CASSPEAGGREQYF.